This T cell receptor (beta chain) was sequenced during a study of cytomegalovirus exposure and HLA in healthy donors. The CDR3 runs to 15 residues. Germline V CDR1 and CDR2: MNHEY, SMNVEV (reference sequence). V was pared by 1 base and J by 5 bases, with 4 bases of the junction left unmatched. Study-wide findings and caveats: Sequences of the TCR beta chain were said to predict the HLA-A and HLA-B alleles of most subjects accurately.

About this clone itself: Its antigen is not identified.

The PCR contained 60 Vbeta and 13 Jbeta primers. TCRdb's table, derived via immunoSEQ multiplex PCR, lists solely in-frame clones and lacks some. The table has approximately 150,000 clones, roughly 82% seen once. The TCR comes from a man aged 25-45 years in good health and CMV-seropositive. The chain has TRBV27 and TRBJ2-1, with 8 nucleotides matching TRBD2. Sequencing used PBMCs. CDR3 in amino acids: CASSLLLAAHNEQFF. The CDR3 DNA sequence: TGTGCCAGCAGTTTATTACTAGCGGCCCACAATGAGCAGTTCTTC.